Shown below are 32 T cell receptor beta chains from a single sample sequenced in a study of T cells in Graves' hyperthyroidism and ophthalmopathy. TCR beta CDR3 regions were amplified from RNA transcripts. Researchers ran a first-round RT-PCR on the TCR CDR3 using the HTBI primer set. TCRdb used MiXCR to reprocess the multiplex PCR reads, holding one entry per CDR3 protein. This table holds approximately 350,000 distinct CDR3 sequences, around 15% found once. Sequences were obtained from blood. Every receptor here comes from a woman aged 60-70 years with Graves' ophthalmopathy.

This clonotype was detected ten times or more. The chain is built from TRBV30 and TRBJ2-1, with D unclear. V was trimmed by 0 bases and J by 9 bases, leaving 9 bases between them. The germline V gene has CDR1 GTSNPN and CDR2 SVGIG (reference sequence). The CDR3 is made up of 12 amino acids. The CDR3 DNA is TGTGCCTGGAGTGTACAATGGGGTGAGCAGTTCTTC. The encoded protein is CAWSVQWGEQFF.

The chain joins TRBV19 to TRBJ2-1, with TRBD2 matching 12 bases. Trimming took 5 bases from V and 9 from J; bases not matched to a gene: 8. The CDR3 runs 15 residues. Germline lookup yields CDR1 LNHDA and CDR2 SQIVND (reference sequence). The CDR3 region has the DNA TGTGCCAGTAGTGTGACTAGCGGGAGCGTTGGTGAGCAGTTCTTC. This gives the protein CASSVTSGSVGEQFF.

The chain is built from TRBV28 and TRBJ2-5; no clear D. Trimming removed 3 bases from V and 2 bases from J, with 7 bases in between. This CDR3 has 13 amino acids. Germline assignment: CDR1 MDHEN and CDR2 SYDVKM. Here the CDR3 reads CASSFAIQETQYF. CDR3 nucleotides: TGTGCCAGCAGTTTCGCGATTCAAGAGACCCAGTACTTC.

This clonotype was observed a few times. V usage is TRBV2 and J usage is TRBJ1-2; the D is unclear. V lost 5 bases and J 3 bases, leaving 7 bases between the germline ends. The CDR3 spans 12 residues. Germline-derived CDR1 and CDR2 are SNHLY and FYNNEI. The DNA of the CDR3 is TGTGCCAGCAGTAACCGAGACTATGGCTACACCTTC. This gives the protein CASSNRDYGYTF.

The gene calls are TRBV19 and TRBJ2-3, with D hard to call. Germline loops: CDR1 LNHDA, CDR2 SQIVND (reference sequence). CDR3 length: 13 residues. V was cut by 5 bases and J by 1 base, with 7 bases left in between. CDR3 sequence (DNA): TGTGCCAGTAGTTGGCAGGGCACAGATACGCAGTATTTT. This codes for CASSWQGTDTQYF.

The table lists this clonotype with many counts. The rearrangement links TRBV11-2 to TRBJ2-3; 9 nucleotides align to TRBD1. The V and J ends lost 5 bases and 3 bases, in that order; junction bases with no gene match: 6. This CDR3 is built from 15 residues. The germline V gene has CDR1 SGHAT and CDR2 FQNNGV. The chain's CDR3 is CASSPDRGGTDTQYF. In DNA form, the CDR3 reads TGTGCCAGCAGCCCAGACAGGGGGGGTACAGATACGCAGTATTTT.

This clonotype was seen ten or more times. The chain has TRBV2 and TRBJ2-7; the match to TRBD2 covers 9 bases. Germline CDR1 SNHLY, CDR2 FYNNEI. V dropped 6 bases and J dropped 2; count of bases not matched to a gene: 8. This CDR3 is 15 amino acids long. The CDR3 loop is CASRATSGQTYEQYF. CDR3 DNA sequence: TGTGCCAGCAGAGCTACTAGCGGGCAGACCTACGAGCAGTACTTC.

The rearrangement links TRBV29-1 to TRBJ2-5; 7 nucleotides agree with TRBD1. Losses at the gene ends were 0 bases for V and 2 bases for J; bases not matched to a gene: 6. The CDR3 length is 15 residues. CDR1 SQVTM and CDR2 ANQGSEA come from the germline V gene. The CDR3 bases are TGCAGCGTTGAAGACACACAGGGGTGGCAAGAGACCCAGTACTTC. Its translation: CSVEDTQGWQETQYF.

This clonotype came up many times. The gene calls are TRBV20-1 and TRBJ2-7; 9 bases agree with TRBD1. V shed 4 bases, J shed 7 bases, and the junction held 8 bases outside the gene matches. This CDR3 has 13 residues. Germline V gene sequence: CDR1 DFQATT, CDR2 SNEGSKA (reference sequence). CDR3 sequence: CSAKTGGAKEQYF. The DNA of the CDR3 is TGCAGTGCTAAGACAGGGGGAGCGAAGGAGCAGTACTTC.

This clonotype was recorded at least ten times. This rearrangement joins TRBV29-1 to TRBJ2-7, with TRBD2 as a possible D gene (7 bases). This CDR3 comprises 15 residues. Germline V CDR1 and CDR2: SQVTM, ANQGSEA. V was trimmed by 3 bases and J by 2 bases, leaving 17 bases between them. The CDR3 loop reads CSVETGGGTTYEQYF. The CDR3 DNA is TGCAGCGTTGAGACGGGGGGCGGGACTACCTACGAGCAGTACTTC.

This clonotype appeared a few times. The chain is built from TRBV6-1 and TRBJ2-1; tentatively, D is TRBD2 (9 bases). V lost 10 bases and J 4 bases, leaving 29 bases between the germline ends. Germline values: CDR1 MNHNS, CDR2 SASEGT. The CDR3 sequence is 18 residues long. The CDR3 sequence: CATRSGQGGSGSYNEQFF. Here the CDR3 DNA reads TGTGCCACCCGATCTGGACAGGGTGGTAGCGGGAGTTACAATGAGCAGTTCTTC.

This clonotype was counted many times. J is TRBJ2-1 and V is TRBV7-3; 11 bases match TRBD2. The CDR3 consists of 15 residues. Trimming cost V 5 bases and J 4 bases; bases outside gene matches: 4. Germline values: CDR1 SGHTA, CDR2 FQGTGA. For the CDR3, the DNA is TGTGCCAGCAGCAAGCTAGCGGGAGGTTACAATGAGCAGTTCTTC. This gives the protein CASSKLAGGYNEQFF.

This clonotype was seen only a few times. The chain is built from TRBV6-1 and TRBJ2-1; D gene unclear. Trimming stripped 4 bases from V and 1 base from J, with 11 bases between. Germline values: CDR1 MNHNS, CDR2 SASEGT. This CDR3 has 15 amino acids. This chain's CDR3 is CASSGGRRSYNEQFF. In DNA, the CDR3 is TGTGCCAGCAGTGGGGGAAGGAGATCCTACAATGAGCAGTTCTTC.

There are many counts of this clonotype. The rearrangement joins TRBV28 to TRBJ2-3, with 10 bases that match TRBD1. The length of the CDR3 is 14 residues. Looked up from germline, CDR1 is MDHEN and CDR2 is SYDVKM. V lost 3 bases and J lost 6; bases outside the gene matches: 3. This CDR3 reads CASSLTGGQDTQYF. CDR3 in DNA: TGTGCCAGCAGTTTGACAGGGGGCCAGGATACGCAGTATTTT. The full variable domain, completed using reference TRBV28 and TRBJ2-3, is DVKVTQSSRYLVKRTGEKVFLECVQDMDHENMFWYRQDPGLGLRLIYFSYDVKMKEKGDIPEGYSVSREKKERFSLILESASTNQTSMYLCASSLTGGQDTQYFGPGTRLTVL.

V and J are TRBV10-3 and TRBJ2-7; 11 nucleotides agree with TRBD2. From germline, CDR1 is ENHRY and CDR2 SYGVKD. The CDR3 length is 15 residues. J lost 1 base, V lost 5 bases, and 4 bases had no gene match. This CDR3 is CAISTGTSGSYEQYF. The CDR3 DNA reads TGTGCCATCAGTACCGGGACTAGCGGATCCTACGAGCAGTACTTC.

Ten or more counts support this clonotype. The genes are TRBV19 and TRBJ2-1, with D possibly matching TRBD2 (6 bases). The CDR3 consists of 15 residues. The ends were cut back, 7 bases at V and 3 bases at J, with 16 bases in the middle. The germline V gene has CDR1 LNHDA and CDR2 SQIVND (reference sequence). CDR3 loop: CASNPSAGFYNEQFF. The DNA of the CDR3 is TGTGCCAGTAACCCCTCCGCGGGATTCTACAATGAGCAGTTCTTC.

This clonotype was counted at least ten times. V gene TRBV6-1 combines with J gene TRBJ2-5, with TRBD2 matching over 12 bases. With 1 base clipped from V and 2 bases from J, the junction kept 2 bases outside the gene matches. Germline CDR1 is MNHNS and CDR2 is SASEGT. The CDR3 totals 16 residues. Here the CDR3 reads CASSEVTSGRQETQYF. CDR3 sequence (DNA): TGTGCCAGCAGTGAAGTGACTAGCGGGAGACAAGAGACCCAGTACTTC.

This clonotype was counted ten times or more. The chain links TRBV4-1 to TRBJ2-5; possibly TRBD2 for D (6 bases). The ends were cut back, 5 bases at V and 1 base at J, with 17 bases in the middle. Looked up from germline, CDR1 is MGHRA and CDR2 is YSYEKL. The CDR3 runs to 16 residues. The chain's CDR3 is CASSASRLASQETQYF. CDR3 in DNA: TGCGCCAGCAGCGCTTCTAGGCTAGCGAGCCAAGAGACCCAGTACTTC.

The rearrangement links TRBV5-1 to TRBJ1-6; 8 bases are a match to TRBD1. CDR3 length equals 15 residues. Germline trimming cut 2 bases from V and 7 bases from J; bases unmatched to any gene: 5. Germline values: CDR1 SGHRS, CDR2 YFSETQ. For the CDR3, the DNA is TGCGCCAGCAGCTTATGGACAGGGAACAATTCACCCCTCCACTTT. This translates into CASSLWTGNNSPLHF.

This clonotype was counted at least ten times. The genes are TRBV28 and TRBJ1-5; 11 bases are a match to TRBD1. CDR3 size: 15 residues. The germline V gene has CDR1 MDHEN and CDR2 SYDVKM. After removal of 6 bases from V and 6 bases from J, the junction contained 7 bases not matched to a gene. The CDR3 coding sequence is TGTGCCAGCAGCCCTTGGACAGGGGGCACTCAGCCCCAGCATTTT. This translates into CASSPWTGGTQPQHF.

The CDR3 region is CASSPFGINEQFF. CDR3 nucleotide sequence: TGTGCCAGCAGCCCCTTCGGGATTAATGAGCAGTTCTTC. The rearrangement links TRBV7-9 to TRBJ2-1, with D tentatively TRBD2 (5 bases). CDR1 SEHNR and CDR2 FQNEAQ come from the germline V gene (reference sequence). V gave up 5 bases and J gave up 7 bases, with 12 bases separating them. The CDR3 has 13 residues.

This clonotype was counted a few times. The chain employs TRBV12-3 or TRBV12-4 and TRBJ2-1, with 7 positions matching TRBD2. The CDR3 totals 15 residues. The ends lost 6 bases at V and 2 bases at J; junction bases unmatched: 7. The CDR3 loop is CASSESGNPYNEQFF. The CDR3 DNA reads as TGTGCCAGCAGCGAAAGCGGGAACCCCTACAATGAGCAGTTCTTC.

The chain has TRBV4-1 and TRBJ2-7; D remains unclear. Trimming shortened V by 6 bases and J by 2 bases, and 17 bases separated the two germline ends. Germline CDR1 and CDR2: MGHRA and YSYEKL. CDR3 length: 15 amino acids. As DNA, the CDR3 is TGCGCCAGCAGTCGTGACGGGTCGCCAACCTACGAGCAGTACTTC. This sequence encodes CASSRDGSPTYEQYF.

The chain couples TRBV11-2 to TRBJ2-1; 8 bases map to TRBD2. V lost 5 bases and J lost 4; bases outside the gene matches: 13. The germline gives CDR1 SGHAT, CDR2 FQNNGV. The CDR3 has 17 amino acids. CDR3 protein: CASSPDSSGSLYNEQFF. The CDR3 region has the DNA TGTGCCAGCAGCCCAGACTCCAGCGGGAGTCTTTACAATGAGCAGTTCTTC.

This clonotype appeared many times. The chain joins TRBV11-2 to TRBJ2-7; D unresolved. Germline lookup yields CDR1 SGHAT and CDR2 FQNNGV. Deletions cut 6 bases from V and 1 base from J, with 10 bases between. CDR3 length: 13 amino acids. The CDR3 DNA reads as TGTGCCAGCAGGTCCCTGGAATCCTACGAGCAGTACTTC. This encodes CASRSLESYEQYF.

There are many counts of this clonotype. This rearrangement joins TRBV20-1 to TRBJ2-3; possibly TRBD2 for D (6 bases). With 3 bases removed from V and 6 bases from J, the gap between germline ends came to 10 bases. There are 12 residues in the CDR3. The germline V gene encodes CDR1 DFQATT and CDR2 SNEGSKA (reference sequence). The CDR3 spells CSASGRADTQYF. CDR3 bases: TGCAGTGCTAGCGGGAGAGCTGATACGCAGTATTTT.

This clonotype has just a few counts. The chain's CDR3 is CASGHRRTGEVIDTQYF. CDR3 DNA: TGTGCTAGTGGTCACCGACGGACAGGGGAAGTGATAGATACGCAGTATTTT. The V gene is TRBV12-5, the J gene TRBJ2-3, with 9 bases that match TRBD1. The ends lost 5 bases at V and 5 bases at J; junction bases unmatched: 14. This CDR3 has 17 amino acids. CDR1 and CDR2 (germline): LGHNT, FRNRAP. The whole variable domain, remainder taken from reference TRBV12-5 and TRBJ2-3, is DARVTQTPRHKVTEMGQEVTMRCQPILGHNTVFWYRQTMMQGLELLAYFRNRAPLDDSGMPKDRFSAEMPDATLATLKIQPSEPRDSAVYFCASGHRRTGEVIDTQYFGPGTRLTVL.

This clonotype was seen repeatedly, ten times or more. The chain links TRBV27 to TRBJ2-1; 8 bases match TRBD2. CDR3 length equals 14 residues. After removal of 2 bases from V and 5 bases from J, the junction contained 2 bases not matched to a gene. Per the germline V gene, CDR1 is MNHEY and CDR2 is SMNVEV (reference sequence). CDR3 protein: CASSLTSGHNEQFF. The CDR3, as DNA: TGTGCCAGCAGTTTAACTAGCGGACACAATGAGCAGTTCTTC.

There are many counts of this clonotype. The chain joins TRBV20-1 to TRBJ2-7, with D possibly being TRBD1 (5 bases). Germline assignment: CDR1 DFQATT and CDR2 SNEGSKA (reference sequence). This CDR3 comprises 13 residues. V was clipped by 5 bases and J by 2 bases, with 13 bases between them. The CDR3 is CSAARRDTYEQYF. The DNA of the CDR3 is TGCAGTGCTGCTCGCAGGGATACCTACGAGCAGTACTTC.

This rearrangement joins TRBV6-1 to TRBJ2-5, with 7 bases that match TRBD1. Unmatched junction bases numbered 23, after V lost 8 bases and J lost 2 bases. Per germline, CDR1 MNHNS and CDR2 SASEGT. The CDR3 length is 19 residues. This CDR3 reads CASRQGIGSSGLIQETQYF. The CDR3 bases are TGTGCCAGCCGACAGGGAATCGGGTCATCGGGGCTGATTCAAGAGACCCAGTACTTC.

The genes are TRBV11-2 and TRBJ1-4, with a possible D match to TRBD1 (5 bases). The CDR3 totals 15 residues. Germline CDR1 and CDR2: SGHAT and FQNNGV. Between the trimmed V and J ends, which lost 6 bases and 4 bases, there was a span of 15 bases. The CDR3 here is CASSSGTVNNEKLFF. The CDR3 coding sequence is TGTGCCAGCAGTTCAGGGACGGTGAATAATGAAAAACTGTTTTTT.

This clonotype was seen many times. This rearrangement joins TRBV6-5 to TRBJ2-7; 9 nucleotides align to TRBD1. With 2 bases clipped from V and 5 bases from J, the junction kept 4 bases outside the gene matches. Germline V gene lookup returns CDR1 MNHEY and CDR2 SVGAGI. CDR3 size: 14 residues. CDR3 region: CASSYVTGGDEQYF. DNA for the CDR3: TGTGCCAGCAGTTACGTTACAGGGGGCGACGAGCAGTACTTC.